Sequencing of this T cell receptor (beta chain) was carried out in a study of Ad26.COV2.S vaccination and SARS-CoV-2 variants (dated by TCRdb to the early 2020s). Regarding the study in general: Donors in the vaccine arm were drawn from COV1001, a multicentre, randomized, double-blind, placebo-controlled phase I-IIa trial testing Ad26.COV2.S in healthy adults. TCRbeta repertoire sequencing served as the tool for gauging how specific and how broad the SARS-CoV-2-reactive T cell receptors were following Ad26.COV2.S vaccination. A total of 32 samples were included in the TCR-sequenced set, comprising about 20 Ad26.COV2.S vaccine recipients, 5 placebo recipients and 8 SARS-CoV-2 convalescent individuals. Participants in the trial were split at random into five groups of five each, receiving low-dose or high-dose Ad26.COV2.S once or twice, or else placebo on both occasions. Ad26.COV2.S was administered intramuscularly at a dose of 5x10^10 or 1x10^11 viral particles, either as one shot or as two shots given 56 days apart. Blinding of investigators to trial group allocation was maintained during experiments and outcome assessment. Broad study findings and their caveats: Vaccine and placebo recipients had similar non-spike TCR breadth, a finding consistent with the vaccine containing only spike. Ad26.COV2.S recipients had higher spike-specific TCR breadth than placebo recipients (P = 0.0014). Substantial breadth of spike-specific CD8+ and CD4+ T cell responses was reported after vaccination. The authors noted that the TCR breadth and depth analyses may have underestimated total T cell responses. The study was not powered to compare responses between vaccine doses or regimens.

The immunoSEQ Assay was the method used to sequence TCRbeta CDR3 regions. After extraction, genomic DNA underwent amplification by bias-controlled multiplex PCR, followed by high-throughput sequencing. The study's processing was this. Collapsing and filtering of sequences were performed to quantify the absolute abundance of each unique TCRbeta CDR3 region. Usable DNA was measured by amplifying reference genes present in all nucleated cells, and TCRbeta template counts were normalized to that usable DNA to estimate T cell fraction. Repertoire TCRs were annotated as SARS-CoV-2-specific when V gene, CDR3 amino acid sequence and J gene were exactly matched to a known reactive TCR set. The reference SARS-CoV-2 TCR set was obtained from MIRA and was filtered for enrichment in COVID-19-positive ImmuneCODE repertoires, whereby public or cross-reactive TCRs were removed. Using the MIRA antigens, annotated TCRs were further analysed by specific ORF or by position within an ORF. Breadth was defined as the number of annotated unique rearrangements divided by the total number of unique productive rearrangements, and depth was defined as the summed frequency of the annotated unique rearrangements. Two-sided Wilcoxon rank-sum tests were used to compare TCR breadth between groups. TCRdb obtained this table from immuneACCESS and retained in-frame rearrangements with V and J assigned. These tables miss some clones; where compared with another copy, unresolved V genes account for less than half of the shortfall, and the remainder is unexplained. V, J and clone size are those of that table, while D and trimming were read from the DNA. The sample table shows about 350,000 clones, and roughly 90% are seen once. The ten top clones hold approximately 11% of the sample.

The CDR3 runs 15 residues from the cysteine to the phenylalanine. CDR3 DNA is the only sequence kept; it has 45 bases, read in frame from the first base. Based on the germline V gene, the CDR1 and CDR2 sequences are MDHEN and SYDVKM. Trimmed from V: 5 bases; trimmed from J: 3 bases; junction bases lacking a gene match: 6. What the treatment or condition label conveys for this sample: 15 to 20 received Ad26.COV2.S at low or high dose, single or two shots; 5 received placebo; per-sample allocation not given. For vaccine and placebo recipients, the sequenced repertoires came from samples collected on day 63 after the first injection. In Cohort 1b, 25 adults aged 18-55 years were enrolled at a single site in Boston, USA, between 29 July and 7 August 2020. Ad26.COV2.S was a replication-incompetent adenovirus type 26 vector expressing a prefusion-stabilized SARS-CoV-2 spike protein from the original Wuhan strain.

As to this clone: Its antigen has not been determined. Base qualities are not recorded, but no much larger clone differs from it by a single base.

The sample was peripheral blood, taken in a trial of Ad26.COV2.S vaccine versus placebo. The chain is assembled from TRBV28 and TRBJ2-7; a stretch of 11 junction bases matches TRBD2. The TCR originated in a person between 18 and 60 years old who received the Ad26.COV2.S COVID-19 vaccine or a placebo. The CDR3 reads CASSPHGTSGYEQYF. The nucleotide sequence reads TGTGCCAGCAGTCCCCACGGGACTAGCGGCTACGAGCAGTACTTC.